Listed below are T cell receptor beta chains from one sample, sequenced in a study of T cells in Graves' hyperthyroidism and ophthalmopathy. From the multiplex PCR reads, TCRdb called clonotypes with MiXCR, one entry per CDR3 protein. The table includes about 720,000 distinct CDR3 sequences, over 15% detected once. The sequenced material came from blood. These receptor sequences come from a woman aged 45-65 years with Graves' hyperthyroidism that later progressed to Graves' ophthalmopathy. The CDR3 runs from the conserved cysteine through the conserved F or W. D genes are given only for firm matches. Clone size appears in some rows only: once, few, many, or a class for an expanded clone.

>many|TRBJ2-3|TRBV20-1|TRBD2
TGCAGTGCCGGGGGGGATACGCAGTATTTT
CSAGGDTQYF
>few|TRBJ2-5|TRBV10-3|TRBD1
TGTGCCATCGTTCTGGGACAGGGTTGTGAGACCCAGTACTTC
CAIVLGQGCETQYF
>few|TRBJ1-3|TRBV2|.
TGTGCCAGCAGGGAGGACTCTGGAAACACCATATATTTT
CASREDSGNTIYF
>few|TRBJ1-1|TRBV4-1|.
TGCGCCAGCAGCCATGAGGCCTTGAACACTGAAGCTTTCTTT
CASSHEALNTEAFF
>.|TRBJ2-1|TRBV11-2|.
TGTGCCAGCAGCTCACCCAACAGAAACAATGAGCAGTTCTTC
CASSSPNRNNEQFF
>few|TRBJ2-7|TRBV7-3|TRBD1
TGTGCCAGCAGCCCGCTAATCGACAGGGTGGGGACCCACTACGAGCAGTACTTC
CASSPLIDRVGTHYEQYF
>few|TRBJ1-5|TRBV4-1|TRBD1
TGCGCCAGCAGCCAGTTTGGACAGGGGGACCAGCCCCAGCATTTT
CASSQFGQGDQPQHF
>many|TRBJ2-7|TRBV2|.
TGTGCCGGCGGACAGAGCTCCTACGAGCAGTACTTC
CAGGQSSYEQYF
>many|TRBJ2-1|TRBV5-1|TRBD1
TGCGCCAGCAGCATCGACAGGGTTGTAAATGAGCAGTTCTTC
CASSIDRVVNEQFF
>.|TRBJ2-1|TRBV10-3|.
TGTGCCATCAGAAGGACTATCAACAATGAGCAGTTCTTC
CAIRRTINNEQFF
>many|TRBJ2-1|TRBV12-3/TRBV12-4|.
TGTGCCAGCACCCGGGGACGGGATAATGAGCAGTTCTTC
CASTRGRDNEQFF
>many|TRBJ1-6|TRBV2|TRBD1
TGTGCCAGCATTAACGACAGGGCGCGCAATTCACCCCTCCACTTT
CASINDRARNSPLHF
>many|TRBJ2-7|TRBV10-1|TRBD1
TGCGCCAGCAGTGAGTATACAGGGGCCTACGAGCAGTACTTC
CASSEYTGAYEQYF
>few|TRBJ1-2|TRBV27|.
TGTGCCAGCAGTCCCGAGGGTACGGGGGAGCCGAACTATGGCTACACCTTC
CASSPEGTGEPNYGYTF
>.|TRBJ1-1|TRBV6-2/TRBV6-3|.
TGTGCCAGCAATACAAATGACAACACTGAAGCTTTCTTT
CASNTNDNTEAFF
>.|TRBJ2-2|TRBV7-9|.
TGTGCCAGCACCGGAGGGGGACTTTCCACCGGGGAGCTGTTTTTT
CASTGGGLSTGELFF
>.|TRBJ1-4|TRBV4-1|.
TGCGCCAGCAGCCACTTAGACAGCTACAATGAAAAACTGTTTTTT
CASSHLDSYNEKLFF
>.|TRBJ1-5|TRBV7-9|.
TGTGCCAGCAGCTTAGAGGGGCCGGCAGTTTTTAGCAATCAGCCCCAGCATTTT
CASSLEGPAVFSNQPQHF
>few|TRBJ1-3|TRBV11-2|.
TGTGCCAGCAGCCGCCTCGGGGCAGCCTCTGGAAACACCATATATTTT
CASSRLGAASGNTIYF
>few|TRBJ2-1|TRBV3-1|.
TGTGCCAGCAGCCAAGGATCGTCGGGGAGTGAGCAGTTCTTC
CASSQGSSGSEQFF
>many|TRBJ2-7|TRBV20-1|.
TGCAGTTGCCTAGGGGAATTGGTTCGCTACGAGCAGTACTTC
CSCLGELVRYEQYF
>.|TRBJ2-3|TRBV7-8|TRBD2
TGTGCCAGCAGCGTGACTAGCGGGGGAGGGGATACGCAGTATTTT
CASSVTSGGGDTQYF
>.|TRBJ1-1|TRBV20-1|TRBD1
TGCAGTGCTAGGGGACAGGGCGATACTTTCTTT
CSARGQGDTFF
>few|TRBJ2-7|TRBV9|.
TGTGCCAGCAGCCCCAAGGGGTCGTACGAGCAGTACTTC
CASSPKGSYEQYF
>many|TRBJ1-5|TRBV3-1|TRBD1
TGTGCCAGCAGCCGGACCCGGGACAGGTTGTTTCAGCCCCAGCATTTT
CASSRTRDRLFQPQHF
>many|TRBJ1-2|TRBV5-5|.
TGTGCCAGCAGCTTGCCTCTCGGACAGAGCGGCTACACCTTC
CASSLPLGQSGYTF
>.|TRBJ1-2|TRBV25-1|.
TGTGCCAGCAGTGAATCGCAGGGTCCCCGGCGTGGCTACACCTTC
CASSESQGPRRGYTF
>.|TRBJ1-1|TRBV5-6|.
TGTGCCAGCAGCTTGGGGGGCCTAAGGGGCACTGAAGCTTTCTTT
CASSLGGLRGTEAFF
>many|TRBJ2-1|TRBV27|TRBD1
TGTGCCAGCAGTGAGACAGGGGGCAGCTTCTCCTACAATGAGCAGTTCTTC
CASSETGGSFSYNEQFF
>.|TRBJ1-2|TRBV7-2|.
TGTGCCAGCAGCTTAGCTGGCAATCACTATGGCTACACCTTC
CASSLAGNHYGYTF
>many|TRBJ2-6|TRBV10-3|TRBD1
TGTGCCATCAGTGACCCGGGGACAGGGTCTGGGGCCAACGTCCTGACTTTC
CAISDPGTGSGANVLTF
>.|TRBJ1-2|TRBV18|.
TGTGCCAGCTCACCAGGAACCCAAGAAGGAGGCTATGGCTACACCTTC
CASSPGTQEGGYGYTF
>.|TRBJ2-1|TRBV6-2/TRBV6-3|.
TGTGCCAGCAGTGACGGACACCCGGAGTTCTTC
CASSDGHPEFF
>many|TRBJ2-1|TRBV3-1|.
TGTGCCAGCAGCCAAGTGGACTCCGATGAGCAGTTCTTC
CASSQVDSDEQFF
>.|TRBJ1-4|TRBV7-6|.
TGTGCCAGCAGCTTGGTCGGCGAGACTAATGAAAAACTGTTTTTT
CASSLVGETNEKLFF
>.|TRBJ2-7|TRBV19|TRBD1
TGTGCCAGTAGTATCTACAGGGGCTACGAGCAGTACTTC
CASSIYRGYEQYF
>.|TRBJ2-7|TRBV2|.
TGTGCCGTCCCGGGTCCAGCCCTCTACGAGCAGTACTTC
CAVPGPALYEQYF